A selection of T cell receptor beta chains follows, all from one sample in a study of T cells in Graves' hyperthyroidism and ophthalmopathy. Each CDR3 protein gets one entry after TCRdb re-called the multiplex PCR reads with MiXCR. The data show roughly 600,000 distinct CDR3 sequences, about 15% seen once. The sequencing sample was made of blood. These receptors were obtained from a woman between 45 and 60 years old with Graves' ophthalmopathy. CDR3s include the opening cysteine and the closing phenylalanine or tryptophan. The order of the fields is J gene, D gene, CDR3 length, V gene, clone size, CDR3 DNA, CDR3 protein. The D gene is left open where the match is weak. Part of the rows lack a size; the others show once, few, many or a class for expanded clones.

j_call: TRBJ2-1; d_call: -; cdr3_length: 15; v_call: TRBV20-1; clone_size: -; cdr3_nt: TGCAGTGCTGAAGTGTCGCGACGGGAGTTGGGTGAGCAGTTCTTC; cdr3_aa: CSAEVSRRELGEQFF
j_call: TRBJ1-1; d_call: -; cdr3_length: 11; v_call: TRBV29-1; clone_size: -; cdr3_nt: TGCAGCGTTGGGGGTGCGGAAGAAGCTTTCTTT; cdr3_aa: CSVGGAEEAFF
j_call: TRBJ1-5; d_call: -; cdr3_length: 17; v_call: TRBV20-1; clone_size: few; cdr3_nt: TGCAGTGCTAAAAAAAAGGGCGAGATCTATAGCAATCAGCCCCAGCATTTT; cdr3_aa: CSAKKKGEIYSNQPQHF
j_call: TRBJ1-5; d_call: -; cdr3_length: 14; v_call: TRBV28; clone_size: -; cdr3_nt: TGTGCCAGCAGTGGTTCACCTGGTTATCAGCCCCAGCATTTT; cdr3_aa: CASSGSPGYQPQHF
j_call: TRBJ2-2; d_call: TRBD1; cdr3_length: 17; v_call: TRBV4-3; clone_size: few; cdr3_nt: TGCGCCAGCAGCCCGCATGGGACAGGGGGATCTACCGGGGAGCTGTTTTTT; cdr3_aa: CASSPHGTGGSTGELFF
j_call: TRBJ2-7; d_call: -; cdr3_length: 18; v_call: TRBV15; clone_size: few; cdr3_nt: TGTGCCACCAGCCCCACGTCGGAGGGGTTCACCTTTCGTCGGGAGCAGTACTTC; cdr3_aa: CATSPTSEGFTFRREQYF
j_call: TRBJ1-6; d_call: TRBD1; cdr3_length: 16; v_call: TRBV4-3; clone_size: many; cdr3_nt: TGCGCCAGCAGCCTCCAGGACAGGGATGGTAATTCACCCCTCCACTTT; cdr3_aa: CASSLQDRDGNSPLHF
j_call: TRBJ2-7; d_call: -; cdr3_length: 14; v_call: TRBV29-1; clone_size: -; cdr3_nt: TGCAGCGTTGCCCTAAGAGGGGCCTCCTACGAGCAGTACTTC; cdr3_aa: CSVALRGASYEQYF
j_call: TRBJ2-2; d_call: TRBD2; cdr3_length: 17; v_call: TRBV9; clone_size: -; cdr3_nt: TGTGCCAGCAGCGTAGCTAGCGGGAGCCTAAACACCGGGGAGCTGTTTTTT; cdr3_aa: CASSVASGSLNTGELFF
j_call: TRBJ2-7; d_call: -; cdr3_length: 13; v_call: TRBV30; clone_size: many; cdr3_nt: TGTGCCTGGGTCGACAGGACAACCTACGAGCAGTACTTC; cdr3_aa: CAWVDRTTYEQYF
j_call: TRBJ1-1; d_call: -; cdr3_length: 12; v_call: TRBV5-1; clone_size: many; cdr3_nt: TGCGCCAGCAGCTCGTCGGGGGCTGAAGCTTTCTTT; cdr3_aa: CASSSSGAEAFF
j_call: TRBJ2-7; d_call: -; cdr3_length: 13; v_call: TRBV20-1; clone_size: many; cdr3_nt: TGCAGTGCTAGAGGTAGGACCCTCTACGAGCAGTACTTC; cdr3_aa: CSARGRTLYEQYF
j_call: TRBJ2-1; d_call: -; cdr3_length: 17; v_call: TRBV12-5; clone_size: few; cdr3_nt: TGTGCTAGTGTTGGAGGGCCCCGGGCCACGGGAAACAATGAGCAGTTCTTC; cdr3_aa: CASVGGPRATGNNEQFF
j_call: TRBJ1-1; d_call: -; cdr3_length: 13; v_call: TRBV25-1; clone_size: -; cdr3_nt: TGTGCCAGCAGTGAAGTGTTGAACACTGAAGCTTTCTTT; cdr3_aa: CASSEVLNTEAFF
j_call: TRBJ1-1; d_call: TRBD1; cdr3_length: 16; v_call: TRBV28; clone_size: few; cdr3_nt: TGTGCCAGCAGTTTGCGGACAGGGGGGACGTTAACTGAAGCTTTCTTT; cdr3_aa: CASSLRTGGTLTEAFF
j_call: TRBJ1-2; d_call: -; cdr3_length: 13; v_call: TRBV29-1; clone_size: few; cdr3_nt: TGCAGCGTCCAGCCCGAGCTCCGGCGTGGCTACACCTTC; cdr3_aa: CSVQPELRRGYTF
j_call: TRBJ1-1; d_call: -; cdr3_length: 15; v_call: TRBV7-2; clone_size: many; cdr3_nt: TGTGCCAGCAGCTTATCATTACAGATGAACACTGAAGCTTTCTTT; cdr3_aa: CASSLSLQMNTEAFF
j_call: TRBJ2-3; d_call: -; cdr3_length: 15; v_call: TRBV12-3/TRBV12-4; clone_size: many; cdr3_nt: TGTGCCAGCAGGGATACAGGGTCCTTTGTGAATACGCAGTATTTT; cdr3_aa: CASRDTGSFVNTQYF
j_call: TRBJ2-7; d_call: TRBD2; cdr3_length: 16; v_call: TRBV7-6; clone_size: many; cdr3_nt: TGTGCCAGCAGCTTAAGGACTAGCGGAACGAACGACGAGCAGTACTTC; cdr3_aa: CASSLRTSGTNDEQYF
j_call: TRBJ2-2; d_call: TRBD2; cdr3_length: 14; v_call: TRBV19; clone_size: few; cdr3_nt: TGTGCCAGTAACCCTAGCGGGAGTATCGGGGAGCTGTTTTTT; cdr3_aa: CASNPSGSIGELFF
j_call: TRBJ2-7; d_call: -; cdr3_length: 13; v_call: TRBV13; clone_size: many; cdr3_nt: TGTGCCAGCAGCCCCAAGGGCACCTACGAGCAGTACTTC; cdr3_aa: CASSPKGTYEQYF
j_call: TRBJ2-5; d_call: -; cdr3_length: 13; v_call: TRBV5-1; clone_size: many; cdr3_nt: TGCGCCAGCAGCTTCAGGAGCCAAGAGACCCAGTACTTC; cdr3_aa: CASSFRSQETQYF
j_call: TRBJ2-5; d_call: -; cdr3_length: 13; v_call: TRBV5-1; clone_size: -; cdr3_nt: TGCGCCAGCAGCTTGGACGACAGAGAGACCCAGTACTTC; cdr3_aa: CASSLDDRETQYF
j_call: TRBJ2-7; d_call: -; cdr3_length: 14; v_call: TRBV27; clone_size: -; cdr3_nt: TGTGCCAGCAGTTTGAACAGGGGAGGCCGCGAGCAGTACTTC; cdr3_aa: CASSLNRGGREQYF
j_call: TRBJ2-4; d_call: -; cdr3_length: 18; v_call: TRBV15; clone_size: many; cdr3_nt: TGTGCCACCAGCAGAACAGGGCCTGGGGGGGCGACCAAAAACATTCAGTACTTC; cdr3_aa: CATSRTGPGGATKNIQYF
j_call: TRBJ1-5; d_call: TRBD1; cdr3_length: 14; v_call: TRBV18; clone_size: many; cdr3_nt: TGTGCCAGCTCACCGGGACAGGGGGGTCAGCCCCAGCATTTT; cdr3_aa: CASSPGQGGQPQHF
j_call: TRBJ1-6; d_call: -; cdr3_length: 20; v_call: TRBV5-1; clone_size: many; cdr3_nt: TGCGCCAGCAGCTTGGATCAGGGGCCCACCTGGACCTCCCTTAATTCACCCCTCCACTTT; cdr3_aa: CASSLDQGPTWTSLNSPLHF
j_call: TRBJ1-1; d_call: -; cdr3_length: 14; v_call: TRBV20-1; clone_size: few; cdr3_nt: TGCAGTGCTACCCCCGGGGGGAAAAGCACTGAAGCTTTCTTT; cdr3_aa: CSATPGGKSTEAFF
j_call: TRBJ2-1; d_call: TRBD2; cdr3_length: 12; v_call: TRBV10-3; clone_size: many; cdr3_nt: TGTGCCACCTGGACTAGCGGGGATGAGCAGTTCTTC; cdr3_aa: CATWTSGDEQFF
j_call: TRBJ2-5; d_call: -; cdr3_length: 13; v_call: TRBV25-1; clone_size: few; cdr3_nt: TGTGCCAGCAGTTCCCTGGGGCAAGAGACCCAGTACTTC; cdr3_aa: CASSSLGQETQYF
j_call: TRBJ1-2; d_call: -; cdr3_length: 14; v_call: TRBV28; clone_size: -; cdr3_nt: TGTGCCAGCTCTGATATGGGCAGGCCGCAAGGCTACACCTTC; cdr3_aa: CASSDMGRPQGYTF
j_call: TRBJ1-1; d_call: TRBD1; cdr3_length: 15; v_call: TRBV6-1; clone_size: many; cdr3_nt: TGTGCCAGCAGCTTCACAGGACAGGGAAACACTGAAGCTTTCTTT; cdr3_aa: CASSFTGQGNTEAFF
j_call: TRBJ2-1; d_call: TRBD2; cdr3_length: 17; v_call: TRBV13; clone_size: many; cdr3_nt: TGTGCCAGCAGCCGCCGTAGCGGGAGTGTCGCGGGAAATGAGCAGTTCTTC; cdr3_aa: CASSRRSGSVAGNEQFF
j_call: TRBJ2-2; d_call: TRBD1; cdr3_length: 15; v_call: TRBV6-2/TRBV6-3; clone_size: -; cdr3_nt: TGTGCCAGCAGTTACCAGGGGGCGTTATCCGGGGAGCTGTTTTTT; cdr3_aa: CASSYQGALSGELFF
j_call: TRBJ2-1; d_call: TRBD2; cdr3_length: 19; v_call: TRBV15; clone_size: -; cdr3_nt: TGTGCCACCAGCAGAGGAGCACGGGAGCGAGCGGGAGGGCGGAATGAGCAGTTCTTC; cdr3_aa: CATSRGARERAGGRNEQFF
j_call: TRBJ2-5; d_call: -; cdr3_length: 13; v_call: TRBV5-1; clone_size: -; cdr3_nt: TGCGCCAGCAGAAGGACATTCCAAGAGACCCAGTACTTC; cdr3_aa: CASRRTFQETQYF
j_call: TRBJ2-3; d_call: TRBD2; cdr3_length: 16; v_call: TRBV7-2; clone_size: many; cdr3_nt: TGTGCCAGCAGCCCCCTTTGGAACGCGGGAGCAGATACGCAGTATTTT; cdr3_aa: CASSPLWNAGADTQYF
j_call: TRBJ2-1; d_call: TRBD1; cdr3_length: 13; v_call: TRBV3-1; clone_size: many; cdr3_nt: TGTGCCAGCGTCGGGACAGTCTACAATGAGCAGTTCTTC; cdr3_aa: CASVGTVYNEQFF
j_call: TRBJ1-1; d_call: -; cdr3_length: 13; v_call: TRBV7-2; clone_size: -; cdr3_nt: TGTGCCAGCAGAGCGGGCCAGAACACTGAAGCTTTCTTT; cdr3_aa: CASRAGQNTEAFF
j_call: TRBJ2-7; d_call: TRBD2; cdr3_length: 15; v_call: TRBV9; clone_size: many; cdr3_nt: TGTGCCAGCAGCGTAGGTGGCGGGAGGACCTACGAGCAGTACTTC; cdr3_aa: CASSVGGGRTYEQYF
j_call: TRBJ1-4; d_call: -; cdr3_length: 14; v_call: TRBV7-8; clone_size: many; cdr3_nt: TGTGCCAGCAGCTTAGAAATAACTAATGAAAAACTGTTTTTT; cdr3_aa: CASSLEITNEKLFF
j_call: TRBJ1-2; d_call: -; cdr3_length: 16; v_call: TRBV24-1; clone_size: many; cdr3_nt: TGTGCCACCAGTGACCTTAACACCGCTGGGGTCTATGGCTACACCTTC; cdr3_aa: CATSDLNTAGVYGYTF
j_call: TRBJ2-7; d_call: -; cdr3_length: 14; v_call: TRBV27; clone_size: few; cdr3_nt: TGTGCCAGCAAACACGGACAGTCGACCTACGAGCAGTACTTC; cdr3_aa: CASKHGQSTYEQYF
j_call: TRBJ1-4; d_call: -; cdr3_length: 13; v_call: TRBV20-1; clone_size: -; cdr3_nt: TGCAGTGCTAGAGATACCGGGGGTGAAAAACTGTTTTTT; cdr3_aa: CSARDTGGEKLFF
j_call: TRBJ1-1; d_call: -; cdr3_length: 13; v_call: TRBV28; clone_size: many; cdr3_nt: TGTGCCACCCCCCGAACCATGAACACTGAAGCTTTCTTT; cdr3_aa: CATPRTMNTEAFF
j_call: TRBJ2-1; d_call: -; cdr3_length: 13; v_call: TRBV20-1; clone_size: many; cdr3_nt: TGCAGTACGTCAGGAAACCATTACAATGAGCAGTTCTTC; cdr3_aa: CSTSGNHYNEQFF
j_call: TRBJ2-2; d_call: -; cdr3_length: 14; v_call: TRBV4-3; clone_size: -; cdr3_nt: TGCGCCAGCAGCCTCACTACACTCACCGGGGAGCTGTTTTTT; cdr3_aa: CASSLTTLTGELFF
j_call: TRBJ2-3; d_call: -; cdr3_length: 16; v_call: TRBV6-2/TRBV6-3; clone_size: -; cdr3_nt: TGTGCCAGCAGTTGGGGACTTCGACTCAACACAGATACGCAGTATTTT; cdr3_aa: CASSWGLRLNTDTQYF
j_call: TRBJ2-2; d_call: -; cdr3_length: 14; v_call: TRBV4-3; clone_size: -; cdr3_nt: TGCGCCAGCAGCCAAGAACAGGGTTTCGGGGAGCTGTTTTTT; cdr3_aa: CASSQEQGFGELFF
j_call: TRBJ1-1; d_call: -; cdr3_length: 13; v_call: TRBV7-3; clone_size: many; cdr3_nt: TGTGCCAGCAGCCAAACCCAGAACACTGAAGCTTTCTTT; cdr3_aa: CASSQTQNTEAFF
j_call: TRBJ2-6; d_call: -; cdr3_length: 12; v_call: TRBV10-3; clone_size: -; cdr3_nt: TGTGCCATCAGCCCCGGGACGGCTTCCCTGACTTTC; cdr3_aa: CAISPGTASLTF
j_call: TRBJ2-3; d_call: -; cdr3_length: 12; v_call: TRBV20-1; clone_size: -; cdr3_nt: TGCAGTGCGGGAGTTGGGACAGATACGCAGTATTTT; cdr3_aa: CSAGVGTDTQYF